The clone carrying this T cell receptor (beta chain) was detected a few times. The target antigen is unknown. The data derive from a study of CD8 T cells in ankylosing spondylitis. Study-level results: Seven to nine highly homologous variants formed a TCR beta motif that appeared characteristic of ankylosing spondylitis blood. Clones linked to disease were reported to show significant enrichment in matched ankylosing spondylitis synovial fluid.

Quantitative 5'-RACE with molecular barcodes generated TCR beta libraries. TCRdb recomputed calls from the 5' RACE reads with MiXCR, one row per CDR3 protein. The sample holds 25,000 to 35,000 distinct CDR3 sequences, 14% seen once. Germline V gene sequence: CDR1 DFQATT, CDR2 SNEGSKA (reference sequence). This CDR3 is built from 15 residues. J was trimmed by 4 bases and V by 0 bases; bases with no gene match: 4. The genes are TRBV20-1 and TRBJ2-4; 9 nucleotides agree with TRBD1. The specimen sequenced was blood. This receptor was taken from a male donor with ankylosing spondylitis or in good health (not recorded which). CDR3 in DNA: TGCAGTGCTAGAGAACAGGGGGCGAGAAAAAACATTCAGTACTTC. Protein: CSAREQGARKNIQYF.